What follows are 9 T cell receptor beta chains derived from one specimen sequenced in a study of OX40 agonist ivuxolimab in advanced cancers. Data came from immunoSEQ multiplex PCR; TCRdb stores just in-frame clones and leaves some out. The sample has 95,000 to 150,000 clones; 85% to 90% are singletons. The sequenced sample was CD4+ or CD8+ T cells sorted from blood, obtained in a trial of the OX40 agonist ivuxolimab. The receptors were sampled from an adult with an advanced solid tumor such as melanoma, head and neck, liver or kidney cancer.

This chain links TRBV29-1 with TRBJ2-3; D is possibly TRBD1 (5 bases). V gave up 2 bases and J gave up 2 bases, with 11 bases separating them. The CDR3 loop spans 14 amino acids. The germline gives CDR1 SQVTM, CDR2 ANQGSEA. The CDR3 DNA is TGCAGCGTTGAATCGTGGGGCATCACAGATACGCAGTATTTT. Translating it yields CSVESWGITDTQYF.

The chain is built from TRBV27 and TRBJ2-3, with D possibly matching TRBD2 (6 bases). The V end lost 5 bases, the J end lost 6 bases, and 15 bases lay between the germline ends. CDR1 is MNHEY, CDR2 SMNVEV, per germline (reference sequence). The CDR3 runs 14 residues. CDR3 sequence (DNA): TGTGCCAGCAGTCATGGGACTGGCGCGGATACGCAGTATTTT. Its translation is CASSHGTGADTQYF.

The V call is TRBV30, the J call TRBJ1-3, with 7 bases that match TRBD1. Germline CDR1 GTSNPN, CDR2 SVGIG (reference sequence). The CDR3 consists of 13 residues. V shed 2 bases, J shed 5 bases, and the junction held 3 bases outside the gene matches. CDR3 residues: CAWSRDRRNTIYF. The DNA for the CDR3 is TGTGCCTGGAGTCGGGACAGACGAAACACCATATATTTT.

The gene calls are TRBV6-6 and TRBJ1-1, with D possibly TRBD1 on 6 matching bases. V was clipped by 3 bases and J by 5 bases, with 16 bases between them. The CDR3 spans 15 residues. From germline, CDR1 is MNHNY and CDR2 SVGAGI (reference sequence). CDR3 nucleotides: TGTGCCAGCAGTTATTGGGCAGGGGAGCTAACTGAAGCTTTCTTT. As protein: CASSYWAGELTEAFF.

CDR3 sequence: CASSRRAFF. DNA for the CDR3: TGTGCCAGCAGTCGACGAGCTTTCTTT. The chain has TRBV28 and TRBJ1-1; no firm D call. Germline CDR1 and CDR2: MDHEN and SYDVKM. The V end was cut by 5 bases, the J end by 10 bases, with 5 bases between. The CDR3 runs 9 residues.

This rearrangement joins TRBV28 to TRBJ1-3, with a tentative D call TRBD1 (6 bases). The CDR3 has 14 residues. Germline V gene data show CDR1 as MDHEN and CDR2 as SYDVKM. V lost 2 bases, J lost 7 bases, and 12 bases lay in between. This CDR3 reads CASSLNRVGNTIYF. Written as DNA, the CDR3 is TGTGCCAGCAGTTTAAACAGGGTAGGGAACACCATATATTTT.

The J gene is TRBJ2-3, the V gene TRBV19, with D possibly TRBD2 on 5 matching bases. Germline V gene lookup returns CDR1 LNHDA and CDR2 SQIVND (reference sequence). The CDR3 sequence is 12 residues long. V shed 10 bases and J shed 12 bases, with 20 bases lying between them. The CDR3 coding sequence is TGTGCCACCCGAGCGGCCGCCCTGGTACAGTATTTT. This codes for CATRAAALVQYF.

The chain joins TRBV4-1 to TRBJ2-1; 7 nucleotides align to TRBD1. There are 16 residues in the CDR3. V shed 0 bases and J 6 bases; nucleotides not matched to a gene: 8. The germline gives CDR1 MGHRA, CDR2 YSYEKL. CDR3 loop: CASSQDRAAGGNEQFF. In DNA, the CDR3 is TGCGCCAGCAGCCAAGATAGAGCGGCAGGGGGCAATGAGCAGTTCTTC.

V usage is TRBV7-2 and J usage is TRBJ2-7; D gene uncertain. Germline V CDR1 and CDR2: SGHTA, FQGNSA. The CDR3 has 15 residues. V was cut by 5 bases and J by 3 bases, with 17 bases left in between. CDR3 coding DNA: TGTGCCAGCAGCACAACCGGGCCGACTTACTACGAGCAGTACTTC. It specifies CASSTTGPTYYEQYF.